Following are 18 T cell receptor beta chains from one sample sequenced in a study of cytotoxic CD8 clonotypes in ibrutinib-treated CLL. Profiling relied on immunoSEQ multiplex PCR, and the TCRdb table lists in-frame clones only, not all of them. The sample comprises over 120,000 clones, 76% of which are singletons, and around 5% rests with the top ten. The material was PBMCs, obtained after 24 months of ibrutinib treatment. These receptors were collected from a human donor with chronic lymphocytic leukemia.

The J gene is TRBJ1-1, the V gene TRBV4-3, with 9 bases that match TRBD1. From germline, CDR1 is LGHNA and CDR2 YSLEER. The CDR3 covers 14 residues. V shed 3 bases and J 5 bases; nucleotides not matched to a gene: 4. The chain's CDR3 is CASSQGQGWTEAFF. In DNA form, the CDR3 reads TGCGCCAGCAGCCAGGGACAGGGTTGGACTGAAGCTTTCTTT.

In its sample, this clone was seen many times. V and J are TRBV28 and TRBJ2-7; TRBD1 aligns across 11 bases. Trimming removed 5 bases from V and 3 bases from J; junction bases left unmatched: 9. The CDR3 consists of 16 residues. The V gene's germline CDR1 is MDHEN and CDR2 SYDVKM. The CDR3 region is CASSPPQGQGGYEQYF. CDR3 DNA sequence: TGTGCCAGCAGTCCGCCCCAGGGACAGGGGGGCTACGAGCAGTACTTC.

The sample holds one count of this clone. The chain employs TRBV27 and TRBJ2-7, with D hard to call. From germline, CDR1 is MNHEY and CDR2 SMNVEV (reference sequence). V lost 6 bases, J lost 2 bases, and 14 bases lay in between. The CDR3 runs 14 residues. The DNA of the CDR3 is TGTGCCAGCAGCCCTCCACGGACCCCCTACGAGCAGTACTTC. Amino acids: CASSPPRTPYEQYF.

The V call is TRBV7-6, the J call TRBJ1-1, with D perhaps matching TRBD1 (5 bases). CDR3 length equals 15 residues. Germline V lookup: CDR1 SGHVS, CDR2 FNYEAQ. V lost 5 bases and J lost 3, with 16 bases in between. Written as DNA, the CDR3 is TGTGCCAGCAGCCCGACTGGGGGTTCGGACACTGAAGCTTTCTTT. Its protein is CASSPTGGSDTEAFF. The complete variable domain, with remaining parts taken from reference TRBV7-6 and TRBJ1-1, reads GAGVSQSPRYKVTKRGQDVALRCDPISGHVSLYWYRQALGQGPEFLTYFNYEAQQDKSGLPNDRFSAERPEGSISTLTIQRTEQRDSAMYRCASSPTGGSDTEAFFGQGTRLTVV.

The CDR3 reads CASSVADPGLAATDTQYF. In nucleotides, the CDR3 is TGTGCCAGCAGCGTAGCCGACCCGGGACTAGCGGCAACAGATACGCAGTATTTT. This chain links TRBV9 with TRBJ2-3; 11 nucleotides match TRBD2. CDR1 is SGDLS and CDR2 is YYNGEE in the germline V gene. The CDR3 totals 18 residues. Trimming at V came to 0 bases and at J to 3 bases, leaving 9 bases not matched to a gene.

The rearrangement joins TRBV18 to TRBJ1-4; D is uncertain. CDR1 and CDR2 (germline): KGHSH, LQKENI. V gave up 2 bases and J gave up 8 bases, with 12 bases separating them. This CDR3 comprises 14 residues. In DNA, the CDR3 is TGTGCCAGCTCACCAGGCACCATGAGGGAAAAACTGTTTTTT. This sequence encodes CASSPGTMREKLFF.

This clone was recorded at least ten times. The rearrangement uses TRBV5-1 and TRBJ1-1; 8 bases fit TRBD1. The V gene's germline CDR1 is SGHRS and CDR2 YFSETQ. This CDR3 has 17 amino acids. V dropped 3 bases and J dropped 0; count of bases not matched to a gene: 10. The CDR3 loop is CASSSRRQGRLNTEAFF. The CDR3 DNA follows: TGCGCCAGCAGCTCCCGAAGACAGGGGAGGTTGAACACTGAAGCTTTCTTT.

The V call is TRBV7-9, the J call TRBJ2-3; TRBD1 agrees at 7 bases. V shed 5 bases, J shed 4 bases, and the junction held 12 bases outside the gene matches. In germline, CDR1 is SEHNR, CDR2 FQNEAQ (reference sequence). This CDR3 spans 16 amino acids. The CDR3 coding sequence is TGTGCCAGCAGCCCTCCGGGACAGAGGATTTCAGATACGCAGTATTTT. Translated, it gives CASSPPGQRISDTQYF.

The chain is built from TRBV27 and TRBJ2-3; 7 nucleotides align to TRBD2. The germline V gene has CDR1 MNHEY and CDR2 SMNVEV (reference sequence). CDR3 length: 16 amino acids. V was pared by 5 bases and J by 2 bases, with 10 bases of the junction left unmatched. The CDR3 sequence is CASSGPGRGNTDTQYF. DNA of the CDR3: TGTGCCAGCAGTGGGCCGGGGCGGGGGAACACAGATACGCAGTATTTT.

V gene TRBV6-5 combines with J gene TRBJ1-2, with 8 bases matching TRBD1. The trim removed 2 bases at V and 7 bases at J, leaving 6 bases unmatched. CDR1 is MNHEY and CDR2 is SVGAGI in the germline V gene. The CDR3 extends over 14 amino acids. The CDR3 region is CASSYRGQVVGYTF. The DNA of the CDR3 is TGTGCCAGCAGTTACCGGGGACAGGTGGTTGGCTACACCTTC.

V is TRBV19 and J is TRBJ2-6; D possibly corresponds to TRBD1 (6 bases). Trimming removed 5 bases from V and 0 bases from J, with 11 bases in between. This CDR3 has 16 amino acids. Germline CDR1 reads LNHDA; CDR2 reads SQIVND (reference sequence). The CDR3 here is CASSLTGSSGANVLTF. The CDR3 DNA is TGTGCCAGTAGTTTAACAGGGAGCTCTGGGGCCAACGTCCTGACTTTC. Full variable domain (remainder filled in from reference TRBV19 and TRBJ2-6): DGGITQSPKYLFRKEGQNVTLSCEQNLNHDAMYWYRQDPGQGLRLIYYSQIVNDFQKGDIAEGYSVSREKKESFPLTVTSAQKNPTAFYLCASSLTGSSGANVLTFGAGSRLTVL.

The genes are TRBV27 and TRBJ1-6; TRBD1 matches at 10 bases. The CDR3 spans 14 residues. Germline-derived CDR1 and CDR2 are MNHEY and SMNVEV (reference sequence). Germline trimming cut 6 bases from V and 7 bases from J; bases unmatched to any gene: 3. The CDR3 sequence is CASRRTGGNSPLHF. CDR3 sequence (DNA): TGTGCCAGCAGAAGGACAGGGGGAAATTCACCCCTCCACTTT.

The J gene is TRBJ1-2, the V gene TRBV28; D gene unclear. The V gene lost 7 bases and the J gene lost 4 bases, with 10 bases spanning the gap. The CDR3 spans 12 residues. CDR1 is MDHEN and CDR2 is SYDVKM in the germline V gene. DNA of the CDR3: TGTGCCAGCACCACGGGGTCCTATGGCTACACCTTC. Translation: CASTTGSYGYTF.

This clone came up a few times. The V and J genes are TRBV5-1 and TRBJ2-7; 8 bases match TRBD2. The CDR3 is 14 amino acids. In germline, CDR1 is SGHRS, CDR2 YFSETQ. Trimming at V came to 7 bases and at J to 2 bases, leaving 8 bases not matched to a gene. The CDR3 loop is CASGTAGGTYEQYF. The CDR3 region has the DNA TGCGCCAGCGGGACCGCGGGGGGAACCTACGAGCAGTACTTC.

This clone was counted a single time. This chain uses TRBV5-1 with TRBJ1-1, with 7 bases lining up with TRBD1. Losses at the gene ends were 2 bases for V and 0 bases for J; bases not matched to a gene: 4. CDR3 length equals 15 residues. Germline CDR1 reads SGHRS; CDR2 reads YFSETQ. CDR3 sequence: CASSLGTVMNTEAFF. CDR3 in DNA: TGCGCCAGCAGCTTAGGGACAGTTATGAACACTGAAGCTTTCTTT.

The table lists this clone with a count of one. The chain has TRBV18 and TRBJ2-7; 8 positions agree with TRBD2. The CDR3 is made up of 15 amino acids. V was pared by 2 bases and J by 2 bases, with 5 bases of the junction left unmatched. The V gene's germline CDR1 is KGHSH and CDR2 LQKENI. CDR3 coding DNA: TGTGCCAGCTCACCAGCTTTGACTAGCGCCTACGAGCAGTACTTC. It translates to CASSPALTSAYEQYF.

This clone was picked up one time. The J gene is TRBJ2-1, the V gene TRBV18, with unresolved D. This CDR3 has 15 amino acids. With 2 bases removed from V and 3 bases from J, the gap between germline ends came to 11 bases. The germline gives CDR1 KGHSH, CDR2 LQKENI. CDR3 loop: CASSPRQDNYNEQFF. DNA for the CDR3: TGTGCCAGCTCACCAAGGCAGGATAACTACAATGAGCAGTTCTTC.

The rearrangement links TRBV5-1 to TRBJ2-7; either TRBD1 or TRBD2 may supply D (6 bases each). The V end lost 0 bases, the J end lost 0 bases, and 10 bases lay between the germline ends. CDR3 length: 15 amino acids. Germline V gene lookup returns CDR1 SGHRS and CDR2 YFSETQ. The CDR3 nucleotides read TGCGCCAGCAGCTTGGGACGGGGGCCCTCCTACGAGCAGTACTTC. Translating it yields CASSLGRGPSYEQYF.